This is a list of T cell receptor beta chains from one sample in a study of blood T cell repertoires in COVID-19. Produced via immunoSEQ multiplex PCR; TCRdb's table is partial and in-frame only. The sample yields roughly 200,000 clones, approximately 90% seen once. Sequencing was carried out using peripheral blood. These receptors were obtained from a woman aged 30 to 39 with acute or convalescent COVID-19. Each CDR3 is given with its conserved first and last residue. D genes are given only for firm matches. Where a row states a size, it is once, few, many or the class of an expanded clone; other rows omit it.

v_gene: TRBV27
abundance: once
d_gene: TRBD1
j_gene: TRBJ1-2
CDR3nt: TGTGCCAGCAGTTTACGACAGGGGAGTCTCTATGGCTACACCTTC
CDR3aa: CASSLRQGSLYGYTF

v_gene: TRBV3-1/TRBV3-2
abundance: .
d_gene: TRBD1
j_gene: TRBJ1-4
CDR3nt: TGTGCCAGCAGCCTAGGGACAGGGATCGAAAAACTGTTTTTT
CDR3aa: CASSLGTGIEKLFF

v_gene: TRBV3-1/TRBV3-2
abundance: .
d_gene: .
j_gene: TRBJ2-2
CDR3nt: TGTGCCAGCGACAGCCTCACCGGGGAGCTGTTTTTT
CDR3aa: CASDSLTGELFF

v_gene: TRBV24-1
abundance: .
d_gene: TRBD2
j_gene: TRBJ2-1
CDR3nt: TGTGCCACCAGTGACCCTGGACTAGTCTACAATGAGCAGTTCTTC
CDR3aa: CATSDPGLVYNEQFF

v_gene: TRBV18
abundance: .
d_gene: .
j_gene: TRBJ2-7
CDR3nt: TGTGCCAGCTCAACAGGGACATCCTACGAGCAGTACTTC
CDR3aa: CASSTGTSYEQYF

v_gene: TRBV11-3
abundance: .
d_gene: .
j_gene: TRBJ2-1
CDR3nt: TGTGCCAGCAGCGTCGGGGAATACAATGAGCAGTTCTTC
CDR3aa: CASSVGEYNEQFF

v_gene: TRBV9
abundance: .
d_gene: .
j_gene: TRBJ2-3
CDR3nt: TGTGCCAGCAGCGTAGCGGGAGCTACAGATACGCAGTATTTT
CDR3aa: CASSVAGATDTQYF

v_gene: TRBV24-1
abundance: few
d_gene: TRBD1
j_gene: TRBJ2-7
CDR3nt: TGTGCCACCAGTGATCCCGACAGGGTCAGACAGTACTTC
CDR3aa: CATSDPDRVRQYF

v_gene: TRBV18
abundance: .
d_gene: .
j_gene: TRBJ1-5
CDR3nt: TGTGCCAGCCACCTCCACCTCCAGGTGAGCAATCAGCCCCAGCATTTT
CDR3aa: CASHLHLQVSNQPQHF

v_gene: TRBV28
abundance: few
d_gene: .
j_gene: TRBJ2-3
CDR3nt: TGTGCCAGCAGTCCCGCAATGGCAGCAGATACGCAGTATTTT
CDR3aa: CASSPAMAADTQYF

v_gene: TRBV14
abundance: .
d_gene: .
j_gene: TRBJ2-3
CDR3nt: TGTGCCAGCAGCCAAGTCTTCGCAGATACGCAGTATTTT
CDR3aa: CASSQVFADTQYF

v_gene: TRBV2
abundance: .
d_gene: .
j_gene: TRBJ1-2
CDR3nt: TGTGCCAGCAGTGAATACAGGAACTATGGCTACACCTTC
CDR3aa: CASSEYRNYGYTF

v_gene: TRBV6-5
abundance: .
d_gene: .
j_gene: TRBJ1-2
CDR3nt: TGTGCCAGCAGACACCAGGGAAACGGCTACACCTTC
CDR3aa: CASRHQGNGYTF

v_gene: TRBV18
abundance: .
d_gene: .
j_gene: TRBJ1-2
CDR3nt: TGTGCCAGCTCAGACAGGATGTACGAGAGCTACACCTTC
CDR3aa: CASSDRMYESYTF

v_gene: TRBV15
abundance: few
d_gene: TRBD1
j_gene: TRBJ1-1
CDR3nt: TGTGCCACCAGCAGAGGAGGGACAGGGGCTATAGTAGCTTTCTTT
CDR3aa: CATSRGGTGAIVAFF

v_gene: TRBV27
abundance: .
d_gene: .
j_gene: TRBJ1-1
CDR3nt: TGTGCCAGCAGTTTTCTGCAGGGGCCCACTGAAGCTTTCTTT
CDR3aa: CASSFLQGPTEAFF

v_gene: TRBV3-1/TRBV3-2
abundance: .
d_gene: .
j_gene: TRBJ2-5
CDR3nt: TGTGCCAGCAGCCAAGGTGGAGCTTGGTACCAAGAGACCCAGTACTTC
CDR3aa: CASSQGGAWYQETQYF